The 9 T cell receptor beta chains presented below share a single source sample, sequenced in a study of cytomegalovirus exposure and HLA in healthy donors. The PCR used 60 Vbeta and 13 Jbeta primers. Profiled with immunoSEQ multiplex PCR; TCRdb holds only in-frame clones, not every one. The table for this sample gives 55,000 to 85,000 clones. Sequences were obtained from PBMCs. Receptors originate from a woman in her thirties in good health and CMV-seronegative.

The V gene is TRBV9, the J gene TRBJ2-6; perhaps TRBD2 as D (6 bases). Germline V lookup: CDR1 SGDLS, CDR2 YYNGEE. The CDR3 loop spans 17 amino acids. With 4 bases removed from V and 0 bases from J, the gap between germline ends came to 14 bases. In DNA form, the CDR3 reads TGTGCCAGCAGCTCACGGGACTTCAGCTCTGGGGCCAACGTCCTGACTTTC. Its protein is CASSSRDFSSGANVLTF.

The rearrangement uses TRBV2 and TRBJ2-2; unclear D gene. The length of the CDR3 is 12 residues. V was trimmed by 5 bases and J by 5 bases, leaving 6 bases between them. Germline CDR1 reads SNHLY; CDR2 reads FYNNEI. The CDR3 sequence: CASSPVTGELFF. CDR3 coding DNA: TGTGCCAGCAGTCCCGTGACCGGGGAGCTGTTTTTT.

The chain couples TRBV18 to TRBJ2-7; possibly TRBD2 for D (5 bases). Trimming took 3 bases from V and 2 from J, leaving 17 bases between them. Looked up from germline, CDR1 is KGHSH and CDR2 is LQKENI. The CDR3 extends over 16 amino acids. CDR3 nucleotides: TGTGCCAGCTCACCGTCCCCGGAGCCGGGGACCTACGAGCAGTACTTC. Translated: CASSPSPEPGTYEQYF.

V is TRBV4-1 and J is TRBJ1-5, with TRBD1 matching 7 bases. CDR3 length: 14 amino acids. V lost 5 bases to trimming and J lost 4 bases; unmatched junction nucleotides: 5. The germline gives CDR1 MGHRA, CDR2 YSYEKL. CDR3 coding DNA: TGCGCCAGCAGCGCAAACAGGGGAAATCAGCCCCAGCATTTT. It specifies CASSANRGNQPQHF.

The V gene is TRBV29-1, the J gene TRBJ2-7; the match to TRBD1 covers 7 bases. Looked up from germline, CDR1 is SQVTM and CDR2 is ANQGSEA. J was trimmed by 2 bases and V by 0 bases; bases with no gene match: 7. The CDR3 has 15 amino acids. In DNA form, the CDR3 reads TGCAGCGTTGAAGATAGAAGGCAGGGGGCCTACGAGCAGTACTTC. This translates into CSVEDRRQGAYEQYF.

The chain has TRBV7-2 and TRBJ2-7; 9 positions match TRBD2. The CDR3 has 17 residues. Germline CDR1 is SGHTA and CDR2 is FQGNSA. V trimming: 1 base; J trimming: 4 bases; junction bases outside the gene matches: 11. CDR3 protein: CASSLGGGGGYAYEQYF. DNA of the CDR3: TGTGCCAGCAGCTTAGGGGGCGGGGGGGGATATGCGTACGAGCAGTACTTC.

The chain recombines TRBV11-2 with TRBJ2-7; D gene ambiguous. The CDR3 contains 14 residues. Germline V gene data show CDR1 as SGHAT and CDR2 as FQNNGV. V was pared by 5 bases and J by 0 bases, with 11 bases between. This chain's CDR3 is CASSPRRSSYEQYF. CDR3 sequence (DNA): TGTGCCAGCAGCCCTCGACGGAGCTCCTACGAGCAGTACTTC.

The gene calls are TRBV6-5 and TRBJ2-7; D perhaps matches TRBD1 (5 bases). Germline V gene sequence: CDR1 MNHEY, CDR2 SVGAGI. CDR3 length: 14 residues. The V end lost 4 bases, the J end lost 3 bases, and 13 bases lay between the germline ends. The DNA of the CDR3 is TGTGCCAGCAGTTTCGGACACGGCATCTACGAGCAGTACTTC. This codes for CASSFGHGIYEQYF.

CDR3 loop: CASSLTGGSTDTQYF. The CDR3, as DNA: TGTGCCAGCAGTTTGACAGGGGGCTCCACAGATACGCAGTATTTT. The chain employs TRBV6-5 and TRBJ2-3; TRBD1 aligns across 10 bases. V gave up 4 bases and J gave up 2 bases; unmatched junction bases: 3. The germline CDR1 and CDR2 sequences are MNHEY and SVGAGI. CDR3 length equals 15 residues.